Sequencing of this T cell receptor (beta chain) was carried out in a study of regulatory T cells in long-lasting Graves disease. This clonotype was detected many times. Its specificity is not known. The TCR beta library used iRepertoire HTBI primers with Arm-PCR amplification of CDR3. TCRdb fed the multiplex PCR reads into MiXCR, producing one record per CDR3 protein. The data show 550,000 to 700,000 distinct CDR3 sequences, roughly 16% seen once. As for time point: newly diagnosed GD, antithyroid drugs for less than 3 months. PBMCs provided the RNA from which the TCR library was made. Findings of the study overall: Examination was confined to peripheral blood, excluding thyroid tissue.

V lost 0 bases, J lost 5 bases, and 7 bases lay in between. The CDR3 loop spans 14 amino acids. The V gene's germline CDR1 is KGHSH and CDR2 LQKENI. The same sample was also studied in work on T cells in Graves' hyperthyroidism and ophthalmopathy. This second study notes: Ophthalmopathy was identified by the model a median about 6.4 months ahead of onset.

This TCR came from a man aged 18 to 30 with Graves disease. The input for sequencing was peripheral blood mononuclear cells (PBMCs), taken at new diagnosis, from a patient treated with antithyroid drugs. V and J are TRBV18 and TRBJ2-2; TRBD2 might be the D (5 bases). The CDR3 here is CASSPPERTGELFF. The CDR3 bases are TGTGCCAGCTCACCACCCGAGCGGACCGGGGAGCTGTTTTTT.